Below, 2 T cell receptor beta chains from the same sample are listed, as sequenced in a study of T cell responses to AZD1222 COVID-19 vaccine. Generated by immunoSEQ multiplex PCR, the TCRdb table keeps only in-frame clones and is missing some. The table includes more than 250,000 clones, approximately 93% detected once. The starting material was peripheral blood, obtained on day 0 of AZD1222 vaccination. The origin of the receptors is an adult in good health.

The rearrangement uses TRBV18 and TRBJ1-1; D ambiguous. CDR3 size: 15 residues. Trimming shortened V by 0 bases and J by 1 base, and 9 bases separated the two germline ends. The V gene's germline CDR1 is KGHSH and CDR2 LQKENI. CDR3 sequence: CASSPPSWGNTEAFF. The CDR3 nucleotides are TGTGCCAGCTCACCACCCAGCTGGGGGAACACTGAAGCTTTCTTT.

This chain links TRBV28 with TRBJ2-2; 10 positions agree with TRBD2. This CDR3 has 17 amino acids. Germline V lookup: CDR1 MDHEN, CDR2 SYDVKM. V gave up 4 bases and J gave up 2 bases; unmatched junction bases: 7. The CDR3: CASSSGSGGPNTGELFF. Here the CDR3 DNA reads TGTGCCAGCAGTTCTGGTAGCGGGGGGCCCAACACCGGGGAGCTGTTTTTT. Filled out from reference TRBV28 and TRBJ2-2, the complete variable domain reads DVKVTQSSRYLVKRTGEKVFLECVQDMDHENMFWYRQDPGLGLRLIYFSYDVKMKEKGDIPEGYSVSREKKERFSLILESASTNQTSMYLCASSSGSGGPNTGELFFGEGSRLTVL.